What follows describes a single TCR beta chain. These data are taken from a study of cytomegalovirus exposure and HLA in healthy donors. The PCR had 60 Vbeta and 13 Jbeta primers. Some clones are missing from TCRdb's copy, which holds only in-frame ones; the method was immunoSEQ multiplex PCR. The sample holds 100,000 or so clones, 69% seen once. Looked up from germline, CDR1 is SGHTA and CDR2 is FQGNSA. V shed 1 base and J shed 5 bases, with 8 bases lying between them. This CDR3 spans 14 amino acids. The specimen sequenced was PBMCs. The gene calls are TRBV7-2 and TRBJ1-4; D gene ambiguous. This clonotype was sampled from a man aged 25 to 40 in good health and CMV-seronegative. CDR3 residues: CASSLVRGNEKLFF. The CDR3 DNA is TGTGCCAGCAGCTTAGTTCGAGGGAATGAAAAACTGTTTTTT. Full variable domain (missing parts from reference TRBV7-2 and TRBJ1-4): GAGVSQSPSNKVTEKGKDVELRCDPISGHTALYWYRQSLGQGLEFLIYFQGNSAPDKSGLPSDRFSAERTGGSVSTLTIQRTQQEDSAVYLCASSLVRGNEKLFFGSGTQLSVL.